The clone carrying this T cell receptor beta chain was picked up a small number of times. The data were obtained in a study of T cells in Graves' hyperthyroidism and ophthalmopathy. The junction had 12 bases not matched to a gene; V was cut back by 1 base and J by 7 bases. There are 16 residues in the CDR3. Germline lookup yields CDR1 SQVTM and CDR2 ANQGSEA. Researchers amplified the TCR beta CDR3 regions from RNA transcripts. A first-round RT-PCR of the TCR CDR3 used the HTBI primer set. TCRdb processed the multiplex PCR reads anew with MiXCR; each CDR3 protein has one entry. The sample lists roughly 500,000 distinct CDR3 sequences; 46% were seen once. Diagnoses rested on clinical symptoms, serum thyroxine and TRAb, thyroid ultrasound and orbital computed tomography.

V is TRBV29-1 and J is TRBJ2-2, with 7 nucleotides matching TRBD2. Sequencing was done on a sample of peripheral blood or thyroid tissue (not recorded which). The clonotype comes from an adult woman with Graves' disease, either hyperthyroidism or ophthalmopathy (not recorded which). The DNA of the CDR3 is TGCAGCGTTGAAGGGGGAGGGCCAAGTCGCGACGGGGAGCTGTTTTTT. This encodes CSVEGGGPSRDGELFF.